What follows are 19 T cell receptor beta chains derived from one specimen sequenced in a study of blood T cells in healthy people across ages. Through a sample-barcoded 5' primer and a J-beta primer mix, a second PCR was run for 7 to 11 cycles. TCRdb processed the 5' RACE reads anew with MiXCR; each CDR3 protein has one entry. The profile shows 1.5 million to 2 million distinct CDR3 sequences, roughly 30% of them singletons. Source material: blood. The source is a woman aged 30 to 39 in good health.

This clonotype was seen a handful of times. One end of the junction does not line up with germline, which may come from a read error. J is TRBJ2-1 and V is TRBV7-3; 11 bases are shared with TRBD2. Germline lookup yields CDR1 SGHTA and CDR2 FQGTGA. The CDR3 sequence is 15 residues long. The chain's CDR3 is CTSSPGSGGANEQFF. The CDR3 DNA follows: TGTACCAGCAGCCCCGGTAGCGGGGGGGCAAATGAGCAGTTCTTC.

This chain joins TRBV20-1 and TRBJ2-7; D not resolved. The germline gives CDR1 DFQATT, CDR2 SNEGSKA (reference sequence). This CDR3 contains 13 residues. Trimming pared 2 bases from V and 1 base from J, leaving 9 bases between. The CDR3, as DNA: TGCAGTGCTAGATTGCAGGCGTCCTACGAGCAGTACTTC. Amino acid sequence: CSARLQASYEQYF.

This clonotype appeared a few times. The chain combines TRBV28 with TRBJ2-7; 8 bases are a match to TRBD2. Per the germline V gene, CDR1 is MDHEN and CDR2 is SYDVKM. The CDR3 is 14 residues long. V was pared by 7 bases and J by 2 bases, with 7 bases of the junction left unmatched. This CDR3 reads CASNDGGGTYEQYF. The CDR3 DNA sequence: TGTGCCAGCAACGACGGGGGGGGCACCTACGAGCAGTACTTC. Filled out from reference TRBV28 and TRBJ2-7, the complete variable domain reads DVKVTQSSRYLVKRTGEKVFLECVQDMDHENMFWYRQDPGLGLRLIYFSYDVKMKEKGDIPEGYSVSREKKERFSLILESASTNQTSMYLCASNDGGGTYEQYFGPGTRLTVT.

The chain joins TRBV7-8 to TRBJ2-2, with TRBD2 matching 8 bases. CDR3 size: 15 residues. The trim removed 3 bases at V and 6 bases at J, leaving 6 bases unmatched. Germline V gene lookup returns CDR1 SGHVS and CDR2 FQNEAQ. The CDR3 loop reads CASSFVAGGAGELFF. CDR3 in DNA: TGTGCCAGCAGCTTTGTTGCGGGAGGCGCCGGGGAGCTGTTTTTT. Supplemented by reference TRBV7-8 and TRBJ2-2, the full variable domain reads GAGVSQSPRYKVAKRGQDVALRCDPISGHVSLFWYQQALGQGPEFLTYFQNEAQLDKSGLPSDRFFAERPEGSVSTLKIQRTQQEDSAVYLCASSFVAGGAGELFFGEGSRLTVL.

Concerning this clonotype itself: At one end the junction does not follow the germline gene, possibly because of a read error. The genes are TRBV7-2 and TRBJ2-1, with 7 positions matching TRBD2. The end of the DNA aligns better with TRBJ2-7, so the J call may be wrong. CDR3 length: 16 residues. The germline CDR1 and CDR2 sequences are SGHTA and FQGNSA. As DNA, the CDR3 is TGTGCCTGCAGCTTAGTTTTGCCTAGCGGATTAGGGGAGCAGTACTTC. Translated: CACSLVLPSGLGEQYF.

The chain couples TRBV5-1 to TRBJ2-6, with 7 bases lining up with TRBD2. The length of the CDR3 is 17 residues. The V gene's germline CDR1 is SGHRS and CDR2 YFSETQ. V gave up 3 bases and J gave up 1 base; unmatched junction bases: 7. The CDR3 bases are TGCGCCAGCAGCTCCAGAGCGGGAAGTTCTGGGGCCAACGTCCTGACTTTC. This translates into CASSSRAGSSGANVLTF.

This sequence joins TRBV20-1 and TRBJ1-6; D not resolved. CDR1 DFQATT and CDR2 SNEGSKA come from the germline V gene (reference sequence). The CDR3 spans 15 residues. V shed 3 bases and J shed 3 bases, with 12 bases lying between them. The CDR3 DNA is TGCAGTGCTAGCAGCGCCGCCGACTATAATTCACCCCTCCACTTT. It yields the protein CSASSAADYNSPLHF.

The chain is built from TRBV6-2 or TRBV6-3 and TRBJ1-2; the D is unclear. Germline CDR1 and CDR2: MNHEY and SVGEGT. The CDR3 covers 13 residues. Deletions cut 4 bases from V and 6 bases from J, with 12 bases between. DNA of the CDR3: TGTGCCAGCAGTTCAGCATACCTGAATGGCTACACCTTC. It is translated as CASSSAYLNGYTF.

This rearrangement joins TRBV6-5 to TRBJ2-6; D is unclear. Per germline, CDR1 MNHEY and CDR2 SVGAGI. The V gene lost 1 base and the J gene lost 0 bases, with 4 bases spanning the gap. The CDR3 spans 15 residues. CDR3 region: CASSYYLSGANVLTF. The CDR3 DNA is TGTGCCAGCAGTTACTACCTCTCTGGGGCCAACGTCCTGACTTTC.

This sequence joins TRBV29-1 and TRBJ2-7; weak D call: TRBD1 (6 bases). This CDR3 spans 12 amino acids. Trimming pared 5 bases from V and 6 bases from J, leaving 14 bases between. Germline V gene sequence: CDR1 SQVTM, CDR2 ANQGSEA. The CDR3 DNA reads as TGCAGCGTTCTTGGGACAAGAGGCGAGCAGTACTTC. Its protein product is CSVLGTRGEQYF.

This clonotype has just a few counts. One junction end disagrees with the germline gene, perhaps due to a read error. This CDR3 is CAGSLDRGSREQYF. The CDR3 DNA is TGTGCCGGCAGCTTAGACAGGGGCAGTAGGGAGCAGTACTTC. This chain joins TRBV7-2 and TRBJ2-5; 8 bases are a match to TRBD1. The CDR3 totals 14 residues. In germline, CDR1 is SGHTA, CDR2 FQGNSA.

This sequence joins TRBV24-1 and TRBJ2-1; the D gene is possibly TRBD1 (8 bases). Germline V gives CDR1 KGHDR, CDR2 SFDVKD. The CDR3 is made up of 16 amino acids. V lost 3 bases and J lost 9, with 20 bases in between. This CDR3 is CATSDRTGGVLGEQFF. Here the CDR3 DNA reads TGTGCCACCAGTGATCGTACAGGGGGGGTACTCGGTGAGCAGTTCTTC.

The DNA of the CDR3 is TGTGCCAGCAGCTCGGGATACCCGGGTCTATTCGAAGCTTTCTTT. Amino acid sequence: CASSSGYPGLFEAFF. V usage is TRBV7-9 and J usage is TRBJ1-1; D not certain. Germline V CDR1 and CDR2: SEHNR, FQNEAQ (reference sequence). The CDR3 has 15 residues. Trimming stripped 4 bases from V and 8 bases from J, with 20 bases between.

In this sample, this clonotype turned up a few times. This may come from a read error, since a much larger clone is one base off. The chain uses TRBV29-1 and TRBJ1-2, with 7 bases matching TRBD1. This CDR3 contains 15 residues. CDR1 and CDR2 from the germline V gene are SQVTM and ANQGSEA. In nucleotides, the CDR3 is TGCAGCGTTGGCCACGAGACAGGGTCCGACTATGCCTACACCTTC. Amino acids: CSVGHETGSDYAYTF.

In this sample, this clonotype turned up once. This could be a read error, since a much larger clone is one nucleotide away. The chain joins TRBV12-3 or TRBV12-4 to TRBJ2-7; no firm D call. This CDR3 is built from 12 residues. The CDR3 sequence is CASGFSRSDQYF. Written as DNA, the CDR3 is TGTGCCAGCGGTTTTTCGAGGTCCGACCAGTACTTC.

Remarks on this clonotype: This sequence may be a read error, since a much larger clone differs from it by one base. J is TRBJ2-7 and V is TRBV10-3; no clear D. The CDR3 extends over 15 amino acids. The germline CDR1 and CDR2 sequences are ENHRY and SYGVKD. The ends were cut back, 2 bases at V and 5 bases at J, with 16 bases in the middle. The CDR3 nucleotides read TGTGCCATCAGTGAGCCCACTCTGAGGCTGGACGAGCAGTACGTC. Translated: CAISEPTLRLDEQYV.

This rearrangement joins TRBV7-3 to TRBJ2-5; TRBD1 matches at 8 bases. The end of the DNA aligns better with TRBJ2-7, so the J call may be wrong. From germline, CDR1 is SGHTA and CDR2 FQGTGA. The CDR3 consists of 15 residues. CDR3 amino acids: CASSISGTGAREQYF. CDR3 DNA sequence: TGTGCCAGCAGCATTTCCGGGACAGGAGCACGCGAGCAGTACTTC.

The CDR3, as DNA: TGTGCCAGCAGCTCACGTCAGGGGACCCTCTCTGGAAACACCATATATTTT. It encodes CASSSRQGTLSGNTIYF. This chain joins TRBV7-2 and TRBJ1-3, with D possibly matching TRBD1 (6 bases). The CDR3 length is 17 residues. The germline V gene has CDR1 SGHTA and CDR2 FQGNSA. V was pared by 4 bases and J by 0 bases, with 16 bases between. Complete variable domain (other parts from reference TRBV7-2 and TRBJ1-3): GAGVSQSPSNKVTEKGKDVELRCDPISGHTALYWYRQSLGQGLEFLIYFQGNSAPDKSGLPSDRFSAERTGGSVSTLTIQRTQQEDSAVYLCASSSRQGTLSGNTIYFGEGSWLTVV.

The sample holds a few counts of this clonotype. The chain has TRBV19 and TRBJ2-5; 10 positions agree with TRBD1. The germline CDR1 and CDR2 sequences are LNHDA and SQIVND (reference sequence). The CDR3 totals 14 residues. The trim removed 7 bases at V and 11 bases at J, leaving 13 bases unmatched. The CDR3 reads CASNDRGRSNEQYF. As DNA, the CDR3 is TGTGCCAGTAACGACAGGGGGCGGTCCAATGAGCAGTACTTC.